Below are 20 T cell receptor beta chains sequenced from a single sample in a study of CXCR3-negative and CXCR3-positive naive CD8 T cells. Study-wide findings and caveats: TRB CDR3s were more hydrophobic in CXCR3-positive than in CXCR3-negative naive cells.

5' RACE with UMI labels generated the TRB cDNA libraries. Reanalyzing the 5' RACE reads, TCRdb keeps one entry per CDR3 protein, without DNA. The table gives around 84,000 distinct CDR3 sequences; the top ten clones make up approximately 0.82% of it. Antigen specificity for these receptors is unknown. Sequencing was performed on naive CXCR3+ CD8+ T cells from blood. This sample's subset: CD45RO-CCR7+CD27+CD95- naive CD8+ T cells expressing CXCR3 (TNR3+). The receptor set was obtained from a human donor in good health. Some clones in this sample may be carry-over from other donors' samples.

This chain links TRBV28 with TRBJ2-1. The CDR3 extends over 13 amino acids. Germline CDR1 MDHEN, CDR2 SYDVKM. CDR3 residues: CASSPRTHNEQFF.

This chain links TRBV7-9 with TRBJ2-3; checking the TCRdb D call of TRBD1 is not possible without DNA. The CDR3 spans 19 residues. CDR1 is SEHNR, CDR2 FQNEAQ, per germline (reference sequence). The CDR3 loop reads CASSDVVSRDRGNTDTQYF.

The V call is TRBV7-2, the J call TRBJ2-3; absent DNA, TCRdb's TRBD1 call cannot be checked. Germline CDR1 reads SGHTA; CDR2 reads FQGNSA. CDR3 length: 13 amino acids. The CDR3 spells CAGTGGYTDTQYF.

The genes are TRBV5-5 and TRBJ2-7; with no DNA, the TCRdb D assignment of TRBD1 cannot be verified. This CDR3 comprises 15 residues. CDR1 and CDR2 (germline): SGHKS, YYEKEE (reference sequence). The CDR3 here is CASSFMGLSRDEQYF.

The rearrangement joins TRBV4-2 to TRBJ2-1; TCRdb returns TRBD1, unconfirmable since there is no DNA. Germline CDR1 reads LGHNA; CDR2 reads YNFKEQ. The CDR3 has 15 residues. Here the CDR3 reads CASSQAEGTGSEQFF.

The chain links TRBV12-3 or TRBV12-4 to TRBJ2-7; TCRdb's D gene call, TRBD2, goes unchecked for lack of DNA. This CDR3 has 14 amino acids. The chain's CDR3 is CASNLGGAFYEQYF.

The chain combines TRBV4-2 with TRBJ2-7. Germline loops: CDR1 LGHNA, CDR2 YNFKEQ. The CDR3 totals 13 residues. This chain's CDR3 is CASSQEAKGEQYF.

The genes are TRBV6-1 and TRBJ2-7. From germline, CDR1 is MNHNS and CDR2 SASEGT. This CDR3 is 14 amino acids long. The CDR3 protein is CASSESLTTYEQYF.

This chain's CDR3 is CASLSRAYGYTF. The V gene is TRBV27, the J gene TRBJ1-2; TCRdb proposes TRBD1, but this gene call is untestable without DNA. This CDR3 comprises 12 residues. Germline CDR1 reads MNHEY; CDR2 reads SMNVEV (reference sequence).

This rearrangement joins TRBV5-1 to TRBJ1-1; TCRdb's D gene call, TRBD1, goes unchecked for lack of DNA. The CDR3 consists of 16 residues. Germline CDR1 and CDR2: SGHRS and YFSETQ. The CDR3 region is CASSPPTGGVVTEAFF.

The rearrangement uses TRBV13 and TRBJ2-2; TCRdb designates TRBD2, a call that cannot be tested without DNA. This CDR3 has 17 residues. Germline CDR1 and CDR2: PRHDT and FYEKMQ (reference sequence). CDR3 sequence: CASSPPAASSYTGELFF.

V and J are TRBV5-1 and TRBJ2-3; no DNA is available, so the TRBD2 call from TCRdb remains unchecked. The CDR3 totals 18 residues. Per the germline V gene, CDR1 is SGHRS and CDR2 is YFSETQ. CDR3 protein: CASSSYRGERDGGDTQYF.

The rearrangement links TRBV29-1 to TRBJ2-7; no DNA is available, so the TRBD2 call from TCRdb remains unchecked. Per the germline V gene, CDR1 is SQVTM and CDR2 is ANQGSEA. The CDR3 length is 15 residues. This CDR3 is CSVELAGRRSYEQYF.

The gene calls are TRBV6-2 or TRBV6-3 and TRBJ2-7; there is no DNA to check the TCRdb D call of TRBD1. The CDR3 consists of 14 residues. The V gene's germline CDR1 is MNHEY and CDR2 SVGEGT. CDR3 loop: CASTTGRAPCEQYF.

The genes are TRBV4-1 and TRBJ2-7; the TRBD2 assignment by TCRdb is unverifiable without DNA. The CDR3 is made up of 16 amino acids. The germline CDR1 and CDR2 sequences are MGHRA and YSYEKL. The CDR3 region is CASSQDRTSGEREQYF.

The chain recombines TRBV20-1 with TRBJ2-5; TCRdb's D gene call, TRBD2, goes unchecked for lack of DNA. CDR1 and CDR2 (germline): DFQATT, SNEGSKA (reference sequence). This CDR3 has 16 residues. The CDR3 sequence is CSALGLVMRGQETQYF.

CDR3 residues: CASSLGDREYEQYF. This chain connects TRBV5-1 to TRBJ2-7; TCRdb's D gene call, TRBD1, goes unchecked for lack of DNA. Germline CDR1 SGHRS, CDR2 YFSETQ. CDR3 length equals 14 residues.

The rearrangement joins TRBV28 to TRBJ1-4. The CDR3 has 11 amino acids. Germline values: CDR1 MDHEN, CDR2 SYDVKM. CDR3 amino acids: CASSWGSELFF. Full variable domain (remainder filled in from reference TRBV28 and TRBJ1-4): DVKVTQSSRYLVKRTGEKVFLECVQDMDHENMFWYRQDPGLGLRLIYFSYDVKMKEKGDIPEGYSVSREKKERFSLILESASTNQTSMYLCASSWGSELFFGSGTQLSVL.

The chain has TRBV5-1 and TRBJ2-7; TCRdb's assignment of TRBD2 cannot be checked, as there is no DNA. Looked up from germline, CDR1 is SGHRS and CDR2 is YFSETQ. This CDR3 region has 14 residues. The CDR3 loop reads CASSFTGGDYEQYF.

V is TRBV7-2 and J is TRBJ2-7. This CDR3 has 13 residues. Looked up from germline, CDR1 is SGHTA and CDR2 is FQGNSA. CDR3: CASSPSASYEQYF.